This entry lists 20 T cell receptor beta chains sequenced from one sample in a study of blood T cell repertoires in COVID-19 (dated by TCRdb to 2018 to 2020). The method was the immunoSEQ multiplex PCR assay. The table was pulled from immuneACCESS by TCRdb, which kept in-frame rearrangements only. Such tables lose some clones; where checked, under half of the loss comes from unresolved V genes, and the rest has no known cause. Counted in this sample were about 120,000 clones; around 89% of them appeared once. About 20% of the sample belongs to the ten largest clones. Sequencing was done on a sample of peripheral blood. Source of these receptors: a human donor with acute or convalescent COVID-19. The donor label of this sample is uncertain.

This rearrangement joins TRBV7-2 to TRBJ1-1; D may be TRBD1 (6 bases). V was clipped by 6 bases and J by 6 bases, with 14 bases between them. The CDR3 consists of 13 residues. Germline CDR1 reads SGHTA; CDR2 reads FQGNSA. CDR3 loop: CASSLDRIAEAFF. In DNA, the CDR3 is TGTGCCAGCAGTCTCGACAGGATCGCTGAAGCTTTCTTT.

The rearrangement joins TRBV11-1 to TRBJ2-3, with D hard to call. This CDR3 region has 13 residues. Trimming took 5 bases from V and 2 from J, leaving 8 bases between them. The germline V gene has CDR1 SGHAT and CDR2 FQDESV (reference sequence). Here the CDR3 reads CASSRGTTDTQYF. CDR3 nucleotides: TGTGCCAGCAGCCGAGGCACCACAGATACGCAGTATTTT.

V usage is TRBV27 and J usage is TRBJ2-5, with D perhaps matching TRBD1 (6 bases). V lost 5 bases to trimming and J lost 0 bases, with 16 bases between them. Germline V gene data show CDR1 as MNHEY and CDR2 as SMNVEV (reference sequence). This CDR3 is built from 16 residues. CDR3: CASSPYPRDNQETQYF. The CDR3 DNA is TGTGCCAGCAGTCCCTACCCCCGGGACAACCAAGAGACCCAGTACTTC.

V usage is TRBV7-2 and J usage is TRBJ1-4; 8 positions agree with TRBD1. Germline V CDR1 and CDR2: SGHTA, FQGNSA. The CDR3 consists of 14 residues. Germline trimming cut 4 bases from V and 4 bases from J; bases unmatched to any gene: 2. This chain's CDR3 is CASSYGQGNEKLFF. The CDR3 nucleotides read TGTGCCAGCAGCTACGGACAGGGTAATGAAAAACTGTTTTTT.

As for this clone: A read error may account for a junction end that differs from germline. The V call is TRBV12-3 or TRBV12-4, the J call TRBJ2-7; possible D gene TRBD2, 6 bases. The CDR3 is 11 residues long. The CDR3 loop reads CASSLGGTPLF. CDR3 coding DNA: TGTGCCAGCAGTTTAGGCGGGACCCCGCTCTTC.

The V call is TRBV11-2, the J call TRBJ2-5; TRBD1 is a possible D gene (5 bases). CDR3 length equals 12 residues. CDR1 and CDR2 (germline): SGHAT, FQNNGV. Trimming shortened V by 6 bases and J by 4 bases, and 9 bases separated the two germline ends. CDR3 bases: TGTGCCAGCAGATACACAGGAGAGACCCAGTACTTC. It translates to CASRYTGETQYF.

The gene calls are TRBV6-1 and TRBJ1-2, with TRBD1 matching 7 bases. The CDR3 length is 15 residues. V was pared by 2 bases and J by 3 bases, with 6 bases of the junction left unmatched. Looked up from germline, CDR1 is MNHNS and CDR2 is SASEGT. CDR3 in DNA: TGTGCCAGCAGTGAACCGAGGACAGGTTACTATGGCTACACCTTC. Amino acid sequence: CASSEPRTGYYGYTF.

The rearrangement uses TRBV27 and TRBJ1-2; 8 positions match TRBD1. The CDR3 has 16 residues. CDR1 MNHEY and CDR2 SMNVEV come from the germline V gene (reference sequence). Trimming cost V 1 base and J 3 bases; bases outside gene matches: 7. The CDR3 loop reads CASSLLAAGGYYGYTF. The CDR3 DNA reads as TGTGCCAGCAGTTTATTGGCGGCAGGGGGCTACTATGGCTACACCTTC.

The J gene is TRBJ1-1, the V gene TRBV28; D perhaps matches TRBD1 (5 bases). Trimming pared 2 bases from V and 11 bases from J, leaving 15 bases between. This CDR3 has 13 residues. Germline values: CDR1 MDHEN, CDR2 SYDVKM. The CDR3 loop reads CASSLKIQARAFF. Here the CDR3 DNA reads TGTGCCAGCAGTTTAAAGATACAGGCACGGGCTTTCTTT. Supplemented by reference TRBV28 and TRBJ1-1, the full variable domain reads DVKVTQSSRYLVKRTGEKVFLECVQDMDHENMFWYRQDPGLGLRLIYFSYDVKMKEKGDIPEGYSVSREKKERFSLILESASTNQTSMYLCASSLKIQARAFFGQGTRLTVV.

This clone was seen only once. The chain links TRBV7-2 to TRBJ2-5; D gene ambiguous. CDR3 length: 12 residues. V lost 5 bases and J lost 5, with 9 bases in between. The germline V gene encodes CDR1 SGHTA and CDR2 FQGNSA. The CDR3 sequence is CASSPYRETQYF. For the CDR3, the DNA is TGTGCCAGCAGCCCATACCGGGAGACCCAGTACTTC.

V usage is TRBV18 and J usage is TRBJ1-2; maybe TRBD1 (5 bases). This CDR3 has 14 amino acids. CDR1 is KGHSH and CDR2 is LQKENI in the germline V gene. V lost 3 bases and J 8 bases, leaving 16 bases between the germline ends. This chain's CDR3 is CASSPFNRKPGYTF. The CDR3 coding sequence is TGTGCCAGCTCACCCTTCAACAGGAAGCCCGGCTACACCTTC.

The chain uses TRBV5-1 and TRBJ1-1; no definite D call. The V gene's germline CDR1 is SGHRS and CDR2 YFSETQ. The CDR3 has 16 amino acids. V lost 2 bases and J 0 bases, leaving 14 bases between the germline ends. CDR3 nucleotides: TGCGCCAGCAGCTTACTCGCTTCAACTTTGAACACTGAAGCTTTCTTT. Residues: CASSLLASTLNTEAFF.

The chain joins TRBV28 to TRBJ1-1; tentative D call: TRBD1 (5 bases). CDR3 size: 14 residues. Trimming took off 6 bases at V and 2 bases at J, with 13 bases between the two ends. Germline V gene data show CDR1 as MDHEN and CDR2 as SYDVKM. This chain's CDR3 is CASSPTVLNTEAFF. For the CDR3, the DNA is TGTGCCAGCAGCCCGACAGTGTTAAACACTGAAGCTTTCTTT.

CDR3 in DNA: TGTGCCAGCAGTCACATCGGGTTGGATGGCTACACCTTC. Amino acids: CASSHIGLDGYTF. The chain employs TRBV6-5 and TRBJ1-2; D is uncertain. This CDR3 is 13 amino acids long. Germline CDR1 and CDR2: MNHEY and SVGAGI. V was shortened by 5 bases and J by 6 bases, with 13 bases between the two germline ends.

The chain uses TRBV7-2 and TRBJ2-7; D gene ambiguous. Germline V CDR1 and CDR2: SGHTA, FQGNSA. The V end lost 5 bases, the J end lost 6 bases, and 11 bases lay between the germline ends. This CDR3 is 12 amino acids long. Here the CDR3 reads CASSQDPREQYF. The DNA of the CDR3 is TGTGCCAGCAGCCAAGATCCGCGCGAGCAGTACTTC.

This sequence joins TRBV24-1 and TRBJ2-1, with 8 positions matching TRBD1. The CDR3 totals 15 residues. Trimming took 3 bases from V and 6 from J; bases not matched to a gene: 6. Looked up from germline, CDR1 is KGHDR and CDR2 is SFDVKD. CDR3 loop: CATSDPRGLGNEQFF. The CDR3 nucleotides are TGTGCCACCAGTGATCCCAGGGGGCTTGGCAATGAGCAGTTCTTC.

This sequence joins TRBV27 and TRBJ2-7; perhaps TRBD2 as D (6 bases). Between the trimmed V and J ends, which lost 5 bases and 3 bases, there was a span of 14 bases. This CDR3 comprises 14 residues. Germline loops: CDR1 MNHEY, CDR2 SMNVEV (reference sequence). CDR3 loop: CASSVRGRVYEQYF. In DNA form, the CDR3 reads TGTGCCAGCAGTGTCCGGGGGAGAGTCTACGAGCAGTACTTC.

This clone appeared a single time. This chain joins TRBV4-3 and TRBJ2-1; D may be TRBD1 (5 bases). The germline V gene has CDR1 LGHNA and CDR2 YSLEER. V dropped 2 bases and J dropped 4 bases, with 12 bases sitting between them. This CDR3 region has 15 residues. CDR3 region: CASSQLTDSYNEQFF. The CDR3 nucleotides are TGCGCCAGCAGCCAACTCACAGACAGTTACAATGAGCAGTTCTTC.

The chain joins TRBV5-4 to TRBJ2-5, with a tentative D call TRBD1 (5 bases). This CDR3 region has 13 residues. V dropped 2 bases and J dropped 3 bases, with 8 bases sitting between them. Germline values: CDR1 SGHNT, CDR2 YYREEE (reference sequence). The CDR3 sequence is CASSFPTEETQYF. CDR3 coding DNA: TGTGCCAGCAGCTTTCCGACAGAAGAGACCCAGTACTTC.

V usage is TRBV18 and J usage is TRBJ2-5; D unclear. The CDR3 totals 13 residues. V was pared by 6 bases and J by 4 bases, with 12 bases between. Germline assignment: CDR1 KGHSH and CDR2 LQKENI. The CDR3 spells CASSPRGRETQYF. CDR3 DNA: TGTGCCAGCTCCCCCCGTGGGCGAGAGACCCAGTACTTC.